This T cell receptor (beta chain) was sequenced in a study of somatic mutations in T cells in chronic GVHD (dated by TCRdb to 2020 to 2022). Isolated genomic DNA was used for TCRbeta deep sequencing. TCRbeta CDR3 sequencing and initial data processing were performed with the immunoSEQ assay as a commercial service. The study's own analysis went as follows. Reads were demultiplexed, adapter and primer sequences removed, similar clones merged by frequency-ratio clustering, and V, D, J genes annotated with IMGT. TCRdb obtained this table from immuneACCESS and retained in-frame rearrangements with V and J assigned. These tables miss some clones; where compared with another copy, unresolved V genes account for less than half of the shortfall, and the remainder is unexplained. That table supplies the V and J calls and clone size; D and trimming were determined from the DNA. This sample holds 13,000 to 15,000 clones; approximately 78% were observed only once. Roughly 30% of the sample belongs to the ten largest clones.

For sorting, cells were stained with anti-CD3, anti-CD4, anti-CD8 and a Vbeta20 antibody from the IOTest Beta Mark kit and sorted on a FACSAria III to a purity above 97%. Peripheral blood was collected in sodium heparin tubes and mononuclear cells were isolated by Ficoll-Paque PLUS density gradient centrifugation. Before TCRbeta deep sequencing, the CD4+ Vbeta20+, CD4+ Vbeta20-, and CD8+ T cell fractions were FACS-sorted. Regarding this clone: Its cognate antigen has yet to be identified. No much larger clone is present one base from it, and per-base qualities are unavailable.

The CDR3, from cysteine to phenylalanine, totals 15 residues. The CDR3 DNA has 45 bases and is translated from base 1. CDR1 and CDR2 are read off the germline V gene as SGHTA and FQGNSA. Here V drops 0 bases and J drops 5 bases, and the junction holds 4 bases not matched to any gene. The clonotype was recovered from a male patient aged 45-60 years with chronic graft-versus-host disease. Some T cells seen after a transplant may have their origin in the graft donor. The V and J segments used are TRBV7-2 and TRBJ1-2; 9 middle bases align to TRBD1. Sequencing used Vbeta20-negative CD4+ T cells from blood. This specimen's cell subset or site label, per the study, means: CD4+ T cells sorted as TCR Vbeta20 negative by flow cytometry. The DNA sequence is given as TGTGCCAGCAGCTTAGCGGCGGGACAGGGTTATGGCTACACCTTC. Protein translation: CASSLAAGQGYGYTF.